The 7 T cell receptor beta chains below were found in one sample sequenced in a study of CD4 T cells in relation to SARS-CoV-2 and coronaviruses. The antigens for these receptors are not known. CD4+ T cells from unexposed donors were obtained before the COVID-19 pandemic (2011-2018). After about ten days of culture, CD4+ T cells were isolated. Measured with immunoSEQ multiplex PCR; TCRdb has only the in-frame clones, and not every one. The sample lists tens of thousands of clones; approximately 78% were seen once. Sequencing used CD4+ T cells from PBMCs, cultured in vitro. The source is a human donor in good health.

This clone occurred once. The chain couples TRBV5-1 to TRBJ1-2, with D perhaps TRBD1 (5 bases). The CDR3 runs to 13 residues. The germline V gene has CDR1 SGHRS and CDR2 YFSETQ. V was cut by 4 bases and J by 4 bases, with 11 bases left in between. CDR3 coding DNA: TGCGCCAGCAGCCAACAGGACGGCTATGGCTACACCTTC. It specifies CASSQQDGYGYTF.

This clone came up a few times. The CDR3 DNA sequence: TGTGCCAGTAGTCCACAAACAAGTCTCGGGGAAAAACTGTTTTTT. Its translation: CASSPQTSLGEKLFF. The V gene is TRBV19, the J gene TRBJ1-4; no firm D call. The germline CDR1 and CDR2 sequences are LNHDA and SQIVND (reference sequence). The CDR3 length is 15 residues. V lost 5 bases to trimming and J lost 8 bases, with 18 bases between them.

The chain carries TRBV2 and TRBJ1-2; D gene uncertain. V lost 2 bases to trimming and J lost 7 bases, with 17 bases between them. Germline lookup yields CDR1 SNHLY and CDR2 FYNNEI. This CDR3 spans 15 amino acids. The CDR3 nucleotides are TGTGCCAGCAGTGAAAACCGGCCAGGTTTGGTTGGCTACACCTTC. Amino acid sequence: CASSENRPGLVGYTF. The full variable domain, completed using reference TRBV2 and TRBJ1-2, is EPEVTQTPSHQVTQMGQEVILRCVPISNHLYFYWYRQILGQKVEFLVSFYNNEISEKSEIFDDQFSVERPDGSNFTLKIRSTKLEDSAMYFCASSENRPGLVGYTFGSGTRLTVV.

CDR3 in amino acids: CASSFGLPGGRSYNSPLHF. In DNA, the CDR3 is TGTGCCAGCAGCTTCGGTCTCCCTGGGGGTCGATCCTATAATTCACCCCTCCACTTT. The chain is built from TRBV7-9 and TRBJ1-6; D may be TRBD1 (5 bases). The CDR3 spans 19 residues. Germline lookup yields CDR1 SEHNR and CDR2 FQNEAQ (reference sequence). V lost 3 bases and J 1 base, leaving 19 bases between the germline ends.

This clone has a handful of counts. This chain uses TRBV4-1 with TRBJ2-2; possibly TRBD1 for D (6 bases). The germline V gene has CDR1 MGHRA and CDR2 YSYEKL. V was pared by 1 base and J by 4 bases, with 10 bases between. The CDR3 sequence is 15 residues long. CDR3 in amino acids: CASSQAYRATGELFF. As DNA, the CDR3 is TGCGCCAGCAGCCAAGCCTACAGGGCCACCGGGGAGCTGTTTTTT.

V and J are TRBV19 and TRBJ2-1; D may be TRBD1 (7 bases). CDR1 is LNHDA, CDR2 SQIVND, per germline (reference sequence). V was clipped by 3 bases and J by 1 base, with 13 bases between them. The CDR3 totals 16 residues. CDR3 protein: CASSIMQGGSYNEQFF. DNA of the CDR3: TGTGCCAGTAGTATTATGCAGGGGGGATCCTACAATGAGCAGTTCTTC. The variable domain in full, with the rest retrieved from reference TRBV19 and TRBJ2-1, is DGGITQSPKYLFRKEGQNVTLSCEQNLNHDAMYWYRQDPGQGLRLIYYSQIVNDFQKGDIAEGYSVSREKKESFPLTVTSAQKNPTAFYLCASSIMQGGSYNEQFFGPGTRLTVL.

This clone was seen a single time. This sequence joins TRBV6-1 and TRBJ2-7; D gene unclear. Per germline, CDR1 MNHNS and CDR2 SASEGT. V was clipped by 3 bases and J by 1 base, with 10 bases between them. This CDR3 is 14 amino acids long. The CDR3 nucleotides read TGTGCCAGCAGTGAGGTGGCAGGTTCCTACGAGCAGTACTTC. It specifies CASSEVAGSYEQYF.